Below are 28 T cell receptor beta chains sequenced from a single sample in a study of CD8 T cells in ankylosing spondylitis. Study-wide findings and caveats: Seven to nine highly homologous variants formed a TCR beta motif that appeared characteristic of ankylosing spondylitis blood.

These receptors' antigens are unknown. One entry per CDR3 protein results from TCRdb running MiXCR on the 5' RACE reads. The profile shows 650,000 to 800,000 distinct CDR3 sequences, around 20% of them singletons. The material sequenced was blood, either unsorted or a sorted T cell fraction (not recorded which). The receptors here all came from a male donor with ankylosing spondylitis.

The sample holds a few counts of this clonotype. This sequence joins TRBV15 and TRBJ2-2; possibly TRBD2 for D (5 bases). V dropped 0 bases and J dropped 3 bases, with 17 bases sitting between them. The CDR3 runs to 18 residues. Germline V lookup: CDR1 LNHNV, CDR2 YYDKDF (reference sequence). DNA of the CDR3: TGTGCCACCAGCAGAGATTATGTAGGGCGGGTTGACACCGGGGAGCTGTTTTTT. Amino acids: CATSRDYVGRVDTGELFF.

The sample holds many counts of this clonotype. The rearrangement links TRBV20-1 to TRBJ1-1; 10 bases agree with TRBD1. After removal of 7 bases from V and 4 bases from J, the junction contained 6 bases not matched to a gene. Germline lookup yields CDR1 DFQATT and CDR2 SNEGSKA (reference sequence). The CDR3 contains 13 residues. The CDR3 DNA is TGCAGTGATAAGGGACAGGGGCCCACTGAAGCTTTCTTT. Its protein is CSDKGQGPTEAFF.

This clonotype has only a few counts. This sequence joins TRBV6-5 and TRBJ2-2; TRBD1 aligns across 9 bases. V shed 4 bases and J 5 bases; nucleotides not matched to a gene: 8. This CDR3 comprises 16 residues. CDR1 is MNHEY and CDR2 is SVGAGI in the germline V gene. CDR3 loop: CASSLTGGSVTGELFF. The CDR3 nucleotides are TGTGCCAGCAGTTTGACAGGGGGGTCGGTTACCGGGGAGCTGTTTTTT.

CDR3 nucleotide sequence: TGTGCCAGCAGCTTAGGTCGGCAGCATAGCACAGATACGCAGTATTTT. This encodes CASSLGRQHSTDTQYF. This sequence joins TRBV7-3 and TRBJ2-3, with D unclear. Germline V gene lookup returns CDR1 SGHTA and CDR2 FQGTGA. The V end lost 2 bases, the J end lost 0 bases, and 12 bases lay between the germline ends. There are 16 residues in the CDR3.

The table lists this clonotype with a few counts. The rearrangement joins TRBV12-3 or TRBV12-4 to TRBJ1-1, with D tentatively TRBD1 (5 bases). V was pared by 7 bases and J by 11 bases, with 17 bases between. CDR3 length: 12 residues. The CDR3 sequence: CASTPGGAFAFF. As DNA, the CDR3 is TGTGCCAGCACCCCGGGTGGGGCATTTGCTTTCTTT.

The J gene is TRBJ1-3, the V gene TRBV2, with D uncertain. This CDR3 is 15 amino acids long. Germline-derived CDR1 and CDR2 are SNHLY and FYNNEI. V gave up 7 bases and J gave up 3 bases, with 16 bases separating them. The CDR3 here is CASIRALSIGNTIYF. As DNA, the CDR3 is TGTGCCAGCATAAGAGCCTTATCGATTGGAAACACCATATATTTT.

The J gene is TRBJ1-3, the V gene TRBV19; tentative D call: TRBD1 (5 bases). CDR3 length: 14 amino acids. Trimming pared 6 bases from V and 3 bases from J, leaving 12 bases between. Germline V gene data show CDR1 as LNHDA and CDR2 as SQIVND (reference sequence). The CDR3, as DNA: TGTGCCAGTAGCGCCAGACAGCTTGGAAACACCATATATTTT. Translating gives CASSARQLGNTIYF.

The chain has TRBV4-3 and TRBJ2-1, with D possibly matching TRBD2 (6 bases). CDR1 LGHNA and CDR2 YSLEER come from the germline V gene. This CDR3 contains 15 residues. Trimming took off 4 bases at V and 3 bases at J, with 13 bases between the two ends. CDR3 sequence reads: CASSPTTSFYNEQFF. The CDR3 DNA follows: TGCGCCAGCAGCCCAACGACTAGTTTCTACAATGAGCAGTTCTTC.

The chain couples TRBV7-2 to TRBJ2-7; 9 positions agree with TRBD2. V lost 5 bases and J lost 6; bases outside the gene matches: 8. The CDR3 is 14 residues long. In germline, CDR1 is SGHTA, CDR2 FQGNSA. The CDR3 is CASSALGLAREQYF. Here the CDR3 DNA reads TGTGCCAGCAGCGCCCTGGGACTAGCCCGCGAGCAGTACTTC.

This clonotype was observed a few times. This chain links TRBV9 with TRBJ2-7; TRBD2 aligns across 7 bases. V was pared by 0 bases and J by 7 bases, with 13 bases of the junction left unmatched. The V gene's germline CDR1 is SGDLS and CDR2 YYNGEE. This CDR3 spans 16 amino acids. The CDR3 region is CASSVALMAPGGEQYF. In DNA form, the CDR3 reads TGTGCCAGCAGCGTAGCCCTGATGGCCCCGGGGGGAGAGCAGTACTTC.

V is TRBV2 and J is TRBJ2-7; 7 bases line up with TRBD1. V shed 4 bases, J shed 7 bases, and the junction held 4 bases outside the gene matches. Germline V gene sequence: CDR1 SNHLY, CDR2 FYNNEI. There are 12 residues in the CDR3. The CDR3 reads CASSGNRGEQYF. For the CDR3, the DNA is TGTGCCAGCAGTGGGAACAGGGGTGAGCAGTACTTC.

The chain uses TRBV5-1 and TRBJ2-7; 10 nucleotides align to TRBD1. Trimming removed 5 bases from V and 3 bases from J; junction bases left unmatched: 8. CDR1 is SGHRS, CDR2 YFSETQ, per germline. This CDR3 comprises 15 residues. CDR3 DNA sequence: TGCGCCAGCAGTTCCTGGGACAGGGGAAACTACGAGCAGTACTTC. Translation: CASSSWDRGNYEQYF.

This clonotype was seen only a few times. Here the CDR3 DNA reads TGTGCCAGCAGTCGGGAGGGGGCCGACTACAATGAGCAGTTCTTC. It encodes CASSREGADYNEQFF. The chain carries TRBV6-1 and TRBJ2-1; a possible D gene is TRBD2 (8 bases). V was clipped by 5 bases and J by 3 bases, with 14 bases between them. Germline CDR1 is MNHNS and CDR2 is SASEGT. The CDR3 sequence is 15 residues long.

In this sample, this clonotype turned up many times. Germline is not matched at one junction end, which may reflect a read error. The chain is built from TRBV12-3 or TRBV12-4 and TRBJ1-2, with D possibly matching TRBD1 (6 bases). The CDR3 runs to 13 residues. The CDR3: CASSLDSGYGYTF. The CDR3 coding sequence is TGCGCCAGCAGCTTGGACAGTGGTTATGGCTACACCTTC.

There are a few counts of this clonotype. The V gene is TRBV5-1, the J gene TRBJ2-1; the match to TRBD1 covers 12 bases. V lost 4 bases and J lost 7; bases outside the gene matches: 9. The CDR3 length is 16 residues. Germline V CDR1 and CDR2: SGHRS, YFSETQ. As DNA, the CDR3 is TGCGCCAGCAGCCCACTCCCGGGACAGGGGGCGAATGAGCAGTTCTTC. Translation: CASSPLPGQGANEQFF. Full variable domain (outside the CDR3, taken from reference TRBV5-1 and TRBJ2-1): KAGVTQTPRYLIKTRGQQVTLSCSPISGHRSVSWYQQTPGQGLQFLFEYFSETQRNKGNFPGRFSGRQFSNSRSEMNVSTLELGDSALYLCASSPLPGQGANEQFFGPGTRLTVL.

The V and J genes are TRBV7-9 and TRBJ2-1, with 7 bases aligning to TRBD2. The CDR3 has 15 residues. V was clipped by 5 bases and J by 4 bases; unmatched bases: 8. CDR1 and CDR2 from the germline V gene are SEHNR and FQNEAQ (reference sequence). This chain's CDR3 is CASSPSAGVYNEQFF. In DNA form, the CDR3 reads TGTGCCAGCAGCCCCTCGGCGGGAGTGTACAATGAGCAGTTCTTC.

This clonotype was counted ten times or more. This chain links TRBV10-3 with TRBJ2-3; D not certain. The CDR3 sequence is 13 residues long. V was trimmed by 5 bases and J by 2 bases, leaving 8 bases between them. In germline, CDR1 is ENHRY, CDR2 SYGVKD. The chain's CDR3 is CAISSGLTDTQYF. CDR3 DNA sequence: TGTGCCATCAGTTCAGGCCTCACAGATACGCAGTATTTT.

This clonotype was observed a few times. This chain uses TRBV29-1 with TRBJ1-2; 7 bases line up with TRBD1. The CDR3 is 14 amino acids. V was clipped by 3 bases and J by 5 bases; unmatched bases: 9. Germline V CDR1 and CDR2: SQVTM, ANQGSEA. The CDR3 is CSVDFVQGEYGYTF. CDR3 sequence (DNA): TGCAGCGTTGATTTCGTTCAGGGGGAATATGGCTACACCTTC.

The rearrangement joins TRBV10-3 to TRBJ1-1; D is unclear. Germline-derived CDR1 and CDR2 are ENHRY and SYGVKD. The V end was cut by 0 bases, the J end by 2 bases, with 4 bases between. The CDR3 contains 13 residues. Here the CDR3 DNA reads TGTGCCATCAGTGAGTCTGCAAACACTGAAGCTTTCTTT. This gives the protein CAISESANTEAFF.

Ten or more counts support this clonotype. The J gene is TRBJ2-3, the V gene TRBV11-3; the match to TRBD1 covers 7 bases. The CDR3 length is 15 residues. Germline assignment: CDR1 SGHNT and CDR2 YENEEA. The V gene end was trimmed by 3 bases and the J gene end by 5 bases; junction bases not matched to a gene: 8. The CDR3 DNA reads TGTGCCAGCAGCTTGGGGACAGTAGTAGGAGATACGCAGTATTTT. Its translation: CASSLGTVVGDTQYF.

This clonotype was detected a few times. The V gene is TRBV20-1, the J gene TRBJ2-1, with 7 bases aligning to TRBD2. Unmatched junction bases numbered 14, after V lost 3 bases and J lost 9 bases. The CDR3 totals 15 residues. Looked up from germline, CDR1 is DFQATT and CDR2 is SNEGSKA (reference sequence). In DNA form, the CDR3 reads TGCAGTGCTAGTGGTGGGAGGGCCTCAGTCGGTGAGCAGTTCTTC. Residues: CSASGGRASVGEQFF.

At least ten counts were recorded for this clonotype. The genes are TRBV27 and TRBJ2-7, with D possibly being TRBD1 (6 bases). This CDR3 is built from 12 residues. V lost 4 bases, J lost 5 bases, and 9 bases lay in between. Germline V gives CDR1 MNHEY, CDR2 SMNVEV (reference sequence). CDR3: CASSSQGNEQYF. DNA of the CDR3: TGTGCCAGCAGTTCACAGGGAAACGAGCAGTACTTC.

This clonotype was observed a handful of times. V gene TRBV12-3 or TRBV12-4 combines with J gene TRBJ2-3, with D tentatively TRBD1 or TRBD2 (5 bases each). CDR3 length equals 15 residues. Trimming left V 6 bases short and J 6 bases short, with 19 bases between. This CDR3 is CASRPNTGAHDTQYF. In DNA form, the CDR3 reads TGTGCCAGCAGGCCAAACACCGGGGCGCACGATACGCAGTATTTT.

This clonotype has more than one count but fewer than ten. The rearrangement links TRBV12-3 or TRBV12-4 to TRBJ2-7; no definite D call. This CDR3 region has 14 residues. V was clipped by 4 bases and J by 3 bases, with 13 bases between them. In nucleotides, the CDR3 is TGTGCCAGCAGTTCCGACTTAGACGTCTACGAGCAGTACTTC. It is translated as CASSSDLDVYEQYF.

This clonotype has just a few counts. The chain has TRBV10-3 and TRBJ1-5; the D gene is possibly TRBD1 (5 bases). Germline CDR1 is ENHRY and CDR2 is SYGVKD. The CDR3 spans 16 residues. V was cut by 8 bases and J by 2 bases, with 19 bases left in between. Written as DNA, the CDR3 is TGTGCCATCCGGGACCCTTCCGAAGGGGGCAATCAGCCCCAGCATTTT. Encoded protein: CAIRDPSEGGNQPQHF.

The V and J genes are TRBV4-1 and TRBJ1-2, with 11 bases identical to TRBD1. The CDR3 runs to 16 residues. The V gene's germline CDR1 is MGHRA and CDR2 YSYEKL. V was clipped by 6 bases and J by 4 bases; unmatched bases: 10. DNA for the CDR3: TGCGCCAGCAGGGGGACCGGGACAGGGGGATCCTATGGCTACACCTTC. It codes for CASRGTGTGGSYGYTF.

This clonotype was seen only a few times. CDR3 nucleotides: TGTGCCAGCAGCCAAACGATAGCGGGGCGAGAGACCCAGTACTTC. Protein product: CASSQTIAGRETQYF. The V gene is TRBV4-2, the J gene TRBJ2-5, with 8 bases matching TRBD2. Unmatched junction bases numbered 6, after V lost 2 bases and J lost 4 bases. This CDR3 is built from 15 residues. Germline CDR1 reads LGHNA; CDR2 reads YNFKEQ.

This clonotype occurred many times. The chain carries TRBV7-9 and TRBJ2-2, with D possibly TRBD2 on 5 matching bases. Per germline, CDR1 SEHNR and CDR2 FQNEAQ (reference sequence). V was cut by 5 bases and J by 4 bases, with 11 bases left in between. The CDR3 runs 14 residues. The CDR3 nucleotides read TGTGCCAGCAGCCTAGAGAGGGTCACCGGGGAGCTGTTTTTT. This gives the protein CASSLERVTGELFF.